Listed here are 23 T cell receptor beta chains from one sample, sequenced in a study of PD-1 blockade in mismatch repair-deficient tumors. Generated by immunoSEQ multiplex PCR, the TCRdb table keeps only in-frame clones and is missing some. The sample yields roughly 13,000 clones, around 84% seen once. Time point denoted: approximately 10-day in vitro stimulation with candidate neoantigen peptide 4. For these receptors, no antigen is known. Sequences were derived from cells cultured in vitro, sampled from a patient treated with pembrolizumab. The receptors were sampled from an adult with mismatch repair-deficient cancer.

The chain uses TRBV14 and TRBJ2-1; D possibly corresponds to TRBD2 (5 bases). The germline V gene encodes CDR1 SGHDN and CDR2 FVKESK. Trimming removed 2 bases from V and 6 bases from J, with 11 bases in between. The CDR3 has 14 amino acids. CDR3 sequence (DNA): TGTGCCAGCAGCCAAAGGGAGCTAGGCAATGAGCAGTTCTTC. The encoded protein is CASSQRELGNEQFF. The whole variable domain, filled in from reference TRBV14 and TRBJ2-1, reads EAGVTQFPSHSVIEKGQTVTLRCDPISGHDNLYWYRRVMGKEIKFLLHFVKESKQDESGMPNNRFLAERTGGTYSTLKVQPAELEDSGVYFCASSQRELGNEQFFGPGTRLTVL.

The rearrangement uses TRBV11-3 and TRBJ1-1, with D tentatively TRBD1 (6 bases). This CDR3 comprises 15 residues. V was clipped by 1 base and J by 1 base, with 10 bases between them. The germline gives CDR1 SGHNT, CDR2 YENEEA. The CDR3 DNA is TGTGCCAGCAGCTTAGTTACAGGGCAGAACACTGAAGCTTTCTTT. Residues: CASSLVTGQNTEAFF.

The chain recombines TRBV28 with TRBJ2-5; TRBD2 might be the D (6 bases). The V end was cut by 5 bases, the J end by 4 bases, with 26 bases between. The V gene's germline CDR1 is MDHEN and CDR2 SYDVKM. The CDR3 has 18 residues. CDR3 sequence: CASSPKPQRLELGETQYF. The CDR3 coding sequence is TGTGCCAGCAGTCCTAAACCCCAACGACTAGAACTTGGAGAGACCCAGTACTTC.

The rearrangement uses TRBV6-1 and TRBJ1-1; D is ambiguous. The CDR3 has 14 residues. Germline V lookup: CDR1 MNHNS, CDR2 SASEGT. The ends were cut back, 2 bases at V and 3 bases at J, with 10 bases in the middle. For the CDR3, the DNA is TGTGCCAGCAGTGAACCCGGCCTCTACACTGAAGCTTTCTTT. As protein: CASSEPGLYTEAFF.

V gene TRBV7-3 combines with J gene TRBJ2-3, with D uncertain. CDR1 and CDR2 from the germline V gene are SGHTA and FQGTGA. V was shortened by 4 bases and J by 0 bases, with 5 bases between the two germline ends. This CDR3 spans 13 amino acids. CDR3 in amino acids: CASSSTSTDTQYF. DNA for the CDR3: TGTGCCAGCAGCTCGACGAGCACAGATACGCAGTATTTT.

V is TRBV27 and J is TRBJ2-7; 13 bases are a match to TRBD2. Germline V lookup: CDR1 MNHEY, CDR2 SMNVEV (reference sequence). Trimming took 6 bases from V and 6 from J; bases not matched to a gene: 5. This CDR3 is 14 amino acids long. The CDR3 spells CASSRTSGSFEQYF. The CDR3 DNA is TGTGCCAGCAGCCGGACTAGCGGGAGCTTCGAGCAGTACTTC.

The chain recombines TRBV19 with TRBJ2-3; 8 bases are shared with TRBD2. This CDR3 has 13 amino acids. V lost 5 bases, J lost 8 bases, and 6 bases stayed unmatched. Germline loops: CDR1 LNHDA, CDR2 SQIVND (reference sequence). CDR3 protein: CASSLREVGTQYF. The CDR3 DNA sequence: TGTGCCAGTAGTTTGCGGGAGGTCGGTACGCAGTATTTT.

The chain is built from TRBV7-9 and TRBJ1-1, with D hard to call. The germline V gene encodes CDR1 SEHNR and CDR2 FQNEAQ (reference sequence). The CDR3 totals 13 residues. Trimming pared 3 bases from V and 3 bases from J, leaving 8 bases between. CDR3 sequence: CASSFQEDTEAFF. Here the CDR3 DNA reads TGTGCCAGCAGCTTCCAGGAGGACACTGAAGCTTTCTTT.

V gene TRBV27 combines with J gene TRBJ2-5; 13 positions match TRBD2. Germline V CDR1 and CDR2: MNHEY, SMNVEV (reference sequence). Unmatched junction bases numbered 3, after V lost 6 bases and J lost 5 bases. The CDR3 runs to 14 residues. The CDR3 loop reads CASSVTSGRETQYF. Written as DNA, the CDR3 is TGTGCCAGCAGCGTGACTAGCGGGAGGGAGACCCAGTACTTC.

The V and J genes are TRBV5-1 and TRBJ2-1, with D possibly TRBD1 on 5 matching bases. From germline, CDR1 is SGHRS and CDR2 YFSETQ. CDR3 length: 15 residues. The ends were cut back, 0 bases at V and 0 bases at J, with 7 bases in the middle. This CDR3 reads CASSLGQISYNEQFF. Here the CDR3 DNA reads TGCGCCAGCAGCTTGGGACAGATCTCCTACAATGAGCAGTTCTTC. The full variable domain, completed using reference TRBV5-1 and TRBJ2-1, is KAGVTQTPRYLIKTRGQQVTLSCSPISGHRSVSWYQQTPGQGLQFLFEYFSETQRNKGNFPGRFSGRQFSNSRSEMNVSTLELGDSALYLCASSLGQISYNEQFFGPGTRLTVL.

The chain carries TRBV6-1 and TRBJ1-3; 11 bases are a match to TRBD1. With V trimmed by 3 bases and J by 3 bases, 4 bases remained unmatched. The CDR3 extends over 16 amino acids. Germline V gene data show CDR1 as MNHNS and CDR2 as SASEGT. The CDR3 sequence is CASSDGTGGYGNTIYF. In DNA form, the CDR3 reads TGTGCCAGCAGTGATGGGACAGGGGGATATGGAAACACCATATATTTT.

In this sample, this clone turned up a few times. CDR3 sequence (DNA): TGTGCCAGCAGTTACTCGGGGGGGTCTGGGGCCAACGTCCTGACTTTC. It is translated as CASSYSGGSGANVLTF. This rearrangement joins TRBV6-5 to TRBJ2-6; the match to TRBD2 covers 7 bases. The V gene's germline CDR1 is MNHEY and CDR2 SVGAGI. The CDR3 length is 16 residues. V shed 0 bases, J shed 1 base, and the junction held 0 bases outside the gene matches.

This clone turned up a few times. Here the CDR3 DNA reads TGCGCCAGCAGCTTGGGATATAGATTTGGGGCCAACGTCCTGACTTTC. It is translated as CASSLGYRFGANVLTF. The V call is TRBV5-1, the J call TRBJ2-6; D gene unclear. CDR1 and CDR2 (germline): SGHRS, YFSETQ. This CDR3 has 16 amino acids. The germline V and J ends were trimmed by 0 bases and 3 bases, with 10 bases remaining between them. The whole variable domain, filled in from reference TRBV5-1 and TRBJ2-6, reads KAGVTQTPRYLIKTRGQQVTLSCSPISGHRSVSWYQQTPGQGLQFLFEYFSETQRNKGNFPGRFSGRQFSNSRSEMNVSTLELGDSALYLCASSLGYRFGANVLTFGAGSRLTVL.

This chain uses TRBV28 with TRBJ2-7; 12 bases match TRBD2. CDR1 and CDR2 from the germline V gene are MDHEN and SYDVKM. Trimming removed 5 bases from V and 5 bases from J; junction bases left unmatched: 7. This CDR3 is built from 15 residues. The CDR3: CASSGTSGLWNEQYF. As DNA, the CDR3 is TGTGCCAGCAGTGGGACTAGCGGGTTGTGGAACGAGCAGTACTTC.

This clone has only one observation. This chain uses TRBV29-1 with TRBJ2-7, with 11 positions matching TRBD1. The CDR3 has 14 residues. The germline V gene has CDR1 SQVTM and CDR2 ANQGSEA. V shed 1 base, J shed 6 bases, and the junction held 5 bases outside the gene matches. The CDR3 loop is CSVEGPDRGREQYF. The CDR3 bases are TGCAGCGTTGAAGGCCCGGACAGGGGGCGCGAGCAGTACTTC.

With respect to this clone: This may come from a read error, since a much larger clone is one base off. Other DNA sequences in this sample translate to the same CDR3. The CDR3 is CASSPGTASYEQYF. CDR3 nucleotide sequence: TGTGCCAGCTCACCCGGGACAGCCTCCTATGAGCAGTACTTC. The rearrangement joins TRBV18 to TRBJ2-7; 7 bases align to TRBD1. Germline V gives CDR1 KGHSH, CDR2 LQKENI. The CDR3 runs to 14 residues. The variable domain in full, with the rest retrieved from reference TRBV18 and TRBJ2-7, is NAGVMQNPRHLVRRRGQEARLRCSPMKGHSHVYWYRQLPEEGLKFMVYLQKENIIDESGMPKERFSAEFPKEGPSILRIQQVVRGDSAAYFCASSPGTASYEQYFGPGTRLTVT.

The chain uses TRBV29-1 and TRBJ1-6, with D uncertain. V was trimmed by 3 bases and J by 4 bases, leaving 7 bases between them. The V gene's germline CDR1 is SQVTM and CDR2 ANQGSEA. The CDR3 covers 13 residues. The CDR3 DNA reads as TGCAGCGTTGATGGCAGGTATAATTCACCCCTCCACTTT. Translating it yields CSVDGRYNSPLHF.

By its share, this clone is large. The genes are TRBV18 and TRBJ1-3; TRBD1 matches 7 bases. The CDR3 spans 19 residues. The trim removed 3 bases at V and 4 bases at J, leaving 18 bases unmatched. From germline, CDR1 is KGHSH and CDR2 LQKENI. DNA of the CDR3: TGTGCCAGCTCACCCCTCCTCGTCGGGACAGCGGTGGAGGGAAACACCATATATTTT. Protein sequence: CASSPLLVGTAVEGNTIYF.

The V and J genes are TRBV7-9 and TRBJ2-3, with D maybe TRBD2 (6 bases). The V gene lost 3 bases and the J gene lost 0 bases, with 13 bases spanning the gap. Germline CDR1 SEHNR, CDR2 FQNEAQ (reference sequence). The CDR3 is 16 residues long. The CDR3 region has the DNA TGTGCCAGCAGCTTCCCCCCGGGAGACAGCACAGATACGCAGTATTTT. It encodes CASSFPPGDSTDTQYF.

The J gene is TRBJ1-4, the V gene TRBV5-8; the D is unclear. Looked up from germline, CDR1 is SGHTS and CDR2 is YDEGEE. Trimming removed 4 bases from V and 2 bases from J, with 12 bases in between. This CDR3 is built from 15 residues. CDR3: CASSPGLSTNEKLFF. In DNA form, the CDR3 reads TGTGCCAGCAGCCCAGGATTATCCACTAATGAAAAACTGTTTTTT.

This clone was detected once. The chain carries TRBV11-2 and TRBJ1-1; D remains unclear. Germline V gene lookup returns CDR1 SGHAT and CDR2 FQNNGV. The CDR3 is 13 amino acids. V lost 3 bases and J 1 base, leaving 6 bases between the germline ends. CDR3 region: CASSFTANTEAFF. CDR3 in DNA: TGTGCCAGCAGCTTCACAGCGAACACTGAAGCTTTCTTT.

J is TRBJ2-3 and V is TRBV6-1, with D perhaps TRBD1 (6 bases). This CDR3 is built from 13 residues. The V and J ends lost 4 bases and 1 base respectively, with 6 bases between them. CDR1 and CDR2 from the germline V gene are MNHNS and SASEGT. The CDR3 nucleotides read TGTGCCAGCAGTGGACAGGGCACAGATACGCAGTATTTT. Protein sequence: CASSGQGTDTQYF.

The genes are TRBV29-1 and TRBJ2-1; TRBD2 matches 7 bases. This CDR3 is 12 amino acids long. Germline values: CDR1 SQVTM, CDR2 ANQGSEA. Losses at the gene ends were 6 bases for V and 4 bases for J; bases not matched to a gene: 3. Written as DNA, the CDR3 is TGCAGCGTGGGGGACTATTACAATGAGCAGTTCTTC. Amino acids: CSVGDYYNEQFF.